This entry describes one T cell receptor (beta chain). The data derive from a study of blood T cell repertoires in COVID-19. As for the study in general: Acute-phase and convalescent COVID-19 samples originated in the United States, Italy and Spain. PBMCs, B-cell-depleted T cells, or T cells were the source of the cDNA or gDNA that made up the material.

The CDR3 loop spans 13 amino acids. Between the trimmed V and J ends, which lost 2 bases and 5 bases, there was a span of 8 bases. Germline V gives CDR1 SGHTS, CDR2 YDEGEE. Authors' processing steps: Estimates of nucleated cell counts were drawn from the amplification of reference gene primers. Some clones are missing from TCRdb's copy, which holds only in-frame ones; the method was immunoSEQ multiplex PCR. The V and J calls and clone size are taken from that table; D and trimming were inferred from the DNA. The data contain about 70,000 clones, more than 75% of them singletons. This rearrangement joins TRBV5-8 to TRBJ1-5, with D unresolved. This clonotype was sampled from a human donor in a cohort sampled during active COVID-19. Input material: peripheral blood. The CDR3 loop is CASSFTGDQPQHF. CDR3 DNA sequence: TGTGCCAGCAGCTTTACCGGGGATCAGCCCCAGCATTTT. The full variable domain, with the rest looked up from reference TRBV5-8 and TRBJ1-5, is EAGVTQSPTHLIKTRGQQATLRCSPISGHTSVYWYQQALGLGLQFLLWYDEGEERNRGNFPPRFSGRQFPNYSSELNVNALELEDSALYLCASSFTGDQPQHFGDGTRLSIL.